This record looks at one T cell receptor (beta chain) sequence and its context. The study recruited people aged 18 to 89 years across about 25 US areas. Membership in each cohort depended on participant-reported clinical history. Clones were read by immunoSEQ multiplex PCR, and TCRdb kept only the in-frame ones, dropping some. Among fewer than 300,000 clones listed, approximately 91% were seen once. The data were obtained in a study of blood T cell repertoires in COVID-19. Study as a whole: Samples of COVID-19 (acute and convalescent) were obtained from the United States, Italy and Spain. T cells, B-cell-depleted T cells, or PBMCs supplied cDNA or gDNA.

The receptor was derived from a woman aged 40 to 49 with acute COVID-19. What was sequenced was PBMCs or T cells enriched from blood (not recorded which).

In DNA form, the CDR3 reads TGTGCCAGCAGGCCGGACAGGGGGGTAAACTATGGCTACACCTTC. Amino acids: CASRPDRGVNYGYTF. This sequence joins TRBV28 and TRBJ1-2; TRBD1 matches 10 bases. CDR3 length: 15 amino acids. Trimming cost V 6 bases and J 2 bases; bases outside gene matches: 6. Per the germline V gene, CDR1 is MDHEN and CDR2 is SYDVKM.